Listed below are T cell receptor beta chains from one sample, sequenced in a study of identical twins. TCRdb reanalysed the 5' RACE reads using MiXCR and keeps one entry per CDR3 protein. The sample contains about 790,000 distinct CDR3 sequences, 15% to 20% of which appear only once. Another study also made use of these data, one on T cells expressing NK-cell markers.

Sequenced sample: PBMCs. The receptors derive from a woman aged 18 to 35 in good health. The CDR3 runs from the conserved cysteine through the conserved F or W. D genes are given only for firm matches. The size entry is marked missing in some rows and otherwise reads once, few, many or a size class.

-,TRBD2,TRBV20-1,TRBJ2-5,CSARVAGGTDQETQYF,TGCAGTGCTAGAGTTGCGGGGGGAACCGACCAAGAGACCCAGTACTTC
once,-,TRBV7-2,TRBJ1-2,CASSLVVGNFYGYTF,TGTGCCAGCAGCTTAGTGGTCGGAAACTTCTATGGCTACACCTTC
-,-,TRBV7-2,TRBJ2-2,CASSYRARNTGELFF,TGTGCCAGCAGCTATAGGGCCAGGAACACCGGGGAGCTGTTTTTT
-,TRBD2,TRBV4-1,TRBJ2-1,CASSQDSGRARTYNEQFF,TGCGCCAGCAGCCAAGATAGCGGGAGGGCCAGAACCTACAATGAGCAGTTCTTC
few,-,TRBV12-3/TRBV12-4,TRBJ2-7,CASSPSSREQYF,TGTGCCAGCAGTCCCTCCTCTCGGGAGCAGTACTTC
-,-,TRBV29-1,TRBJ2-7,CSATGLTSYEQYF,TGCAGCGCCACCGGACTGACCTCCTACGAGCAGTACTTC
few,-,TRBV20-1,TRBJ1-5,CSALGANQPQHF,TGCAGTGCCTTAGGGGCCAATCAGCCCCAGCATTTT
few,-,TRBV12-3/TRBV12-4,TRBJ1-1,CASTPRGAGTEAFF,TGTGCCAGCACCCCACGGGGGGCAGGAACTGAAGCTTTCTTT
-,TRBD1,TRBV6-1,TRBJ1-2,CASRRTGVNYGYTF,TGTGCCAGCAGAAGGACAGGGGTTAACTATGGCTACACCTTC
few,-,TRBV10-3,TRBJ2-1,CAISESLRNEQFF,TGTGCCATCAGTGAGTCGCTCCGCAATGAGCAGTTCTTC
few,-,TRBV27,TRBJ2-7,CASTPEWGRSSYEQYF,TGTGCCAGCACCCCTGAATGGGGACGCAGCTCCTACGAGCAGTACTTC
few,-,TRBV5-6,TRBJ2-3,CASSLEPITDTQYF,TGTGCCAGCAGCTTGGAGCCGATCACAGATACGCAGTATTTT
few,-,TRBV20-1,TRBJ1-1,CSASVVGATEAFF,TGCAGTGCTAGTGTGGTGGGGGCCACTGAAGCTTTCTTT
-,TRBD1,TRBV5-1,TRBJ2-1,CASSHGQGAHNEQFF,TGCGCCAGCAGCCACGGACAGGGGGCCCACAATGAGCAGTTCTTC
few,-,TRBV7-2,TRBJ2-7,CASSLGVGSSYEQYF,TGTGCCAGCAGCTTAGGAGTTGGAAGCTCCTACGAGCAGTACTTC
-,-,TRBV7-2,TRBJ2-5,CASSFGWGETQYF,TGTGCCAGCAGCTTTGGCTGGGGGGAGACCCAGTACTTC
-,TRBD2,TRBV20-1,TRBJ2-5,CSARLAGVGETQYF,TGCAGTGCTAGACTAGCGGGAGTAGGGGAGACCCAGTACTTC
few,TRBD1,TRBV5-1,TRBJ2-4,CASSSAGQGNIQYF,TGCGCCAGCAGCTCGGCGGGACAGGGAAACATTCAGTACTTC
few,-,TRBV5-1,TRBJ2-5,CASTSKGETQYF,TGCGCCAGCACCTCCAAGGGAGAGACCCAGTACTTC
-,-,TRBV5-1,TRBJ2-2,CASSLAPPSNTGELFF,TGCGCCAGCAGCTTGGCCCCCCCTTCCAACACCGGGGAGCTGTTTTTT
many,-,TRBV5-1,TRBJ1-1,CASSPTGLAEAFF,TGCGCCAGCAGCCCCACAGGGCTCGCTGAAGCTTTCTTT
-,-,TRBV9,TRBJ2-7,CASSVASTWDLPYEQYF,TGTGCCAGCAGCGTGGCCTCAACGTGGGATCTGCCCTACGAGCAGTACTTC
-,-,TRBV5-6,TRBJ2-4,CASSLERGTKNIQYF,TGTGCCAGCAGCTTGGAGAGGGGGACCAAAAACATTCAGTACTTC
-,-,TRBV6-1,TRBJ1-5,CASRQSMDNQPQHF,TGTGCCAGCCGACAAAGTATGGACAATCAGCCCCAGCATTTT
-,-,TRBV7-2,TRBJ1-2,CASSLARGGYGYTF,TGTGCCAGCAGCTTAGCGCGAGGGGGCTATGGCTACACCTTC
-,-,TRBV6-1,TRBJ2-7,CASSRARDYEQYF,TGTGCCAGCAGCCGAGCCCGGGACTACGAGCAGTACTTC
few,-,TRBV12-3/TRBV12-4,TRBJ1-1,CASSLMGVNTEAFF,TGTGCCAGCAGTTTAATGGGGGTAAACACTGAAGCTTTCTTT
few,TRBD1,TRBV4-3,TRBJ1-4,CASSQGTGPPNEKLFF,TGCGCCAGCAGCCAGGGGACAGGGCCACCTAATGAAAAACTGTTTTTT
few,-,TRBV5-1,TRBJ2-1,CASGTGDSYNEQFF,TGCGCCAGCGGAACGGGGGACTCCTACAATGAGCAGTTCTTC